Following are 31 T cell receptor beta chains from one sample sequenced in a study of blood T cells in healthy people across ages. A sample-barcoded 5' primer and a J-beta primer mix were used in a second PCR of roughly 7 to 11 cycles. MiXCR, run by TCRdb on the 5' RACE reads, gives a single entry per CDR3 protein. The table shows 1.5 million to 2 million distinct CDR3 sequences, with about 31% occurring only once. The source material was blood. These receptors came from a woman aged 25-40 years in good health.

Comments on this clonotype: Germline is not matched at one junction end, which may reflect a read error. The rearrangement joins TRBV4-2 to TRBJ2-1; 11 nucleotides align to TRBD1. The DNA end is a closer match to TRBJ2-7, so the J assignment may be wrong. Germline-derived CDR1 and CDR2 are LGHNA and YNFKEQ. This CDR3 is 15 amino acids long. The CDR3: CASNQEGTGGNEQYF. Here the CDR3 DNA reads TGTGCCAGCAACCAAGAAGGGACAGGGGGAAACGAGCAGTACTTC.

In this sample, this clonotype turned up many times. The CDR3 DNA follows: TGCAGCGTCCGGACCAAAGATACGCAGTATTTT. Encoded protein: CSVRTKDTQYF. The genes are TRBV29-1 and TRBJ2-3, with D uncertain. V lost 6 bases and J 5 bases, leaving 9 bases between the germline ends. In germline, CDR1 is SQVTM, CDR2 ANQGSEA. The CDR3 runs 11 residues.

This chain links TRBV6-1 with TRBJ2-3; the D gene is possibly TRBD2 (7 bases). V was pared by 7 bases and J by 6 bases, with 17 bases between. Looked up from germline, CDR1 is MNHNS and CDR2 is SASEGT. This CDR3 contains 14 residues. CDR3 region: CASTPGGAVDTQYF. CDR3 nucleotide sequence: TGTGCCAGCACGCCTGGGGGGGCCGTCGATACGCAGTATTTT.

The CDR3 DNA sequence: TGCAGTGCTAGAGACACAGACTACGAGCAGTACTTC. Protein product: CSARDTDYEQYF. The chain uses TRBV20-1 and TRBJ2-7; D not resolved. The CDR3 spans 12 residues. Germline V gene sequence: CDR1 DFQATT, CDR2 SNEGSKA (reference sequence). V lost 0 bases to trimming and J lost 3 bases, with 6 bases between them.

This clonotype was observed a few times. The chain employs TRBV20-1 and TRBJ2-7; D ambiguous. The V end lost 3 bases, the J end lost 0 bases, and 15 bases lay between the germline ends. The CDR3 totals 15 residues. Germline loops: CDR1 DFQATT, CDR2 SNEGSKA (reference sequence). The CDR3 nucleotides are TGCAGTGCTAGCGCACCGGGCCTTAGCTCCTACGAGCAGTACTTC. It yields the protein CSASAPGLSSYEQYF.

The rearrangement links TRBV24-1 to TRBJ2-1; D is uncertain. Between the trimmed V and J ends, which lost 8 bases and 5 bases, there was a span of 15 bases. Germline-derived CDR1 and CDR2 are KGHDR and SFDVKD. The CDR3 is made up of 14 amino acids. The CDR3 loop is CATIRVVAHNEQFF. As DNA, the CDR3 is TGTGCCACCATAAGGGTTGTGGCCCACAATGAGCAGTTCTTC.

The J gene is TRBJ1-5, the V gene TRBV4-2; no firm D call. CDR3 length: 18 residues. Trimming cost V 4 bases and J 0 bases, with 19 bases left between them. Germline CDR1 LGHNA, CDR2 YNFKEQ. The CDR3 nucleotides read TGTGCCAGCAGCCGAGTATGGTCGTACAGTCCTAGCAATCAGCCCCAGCATTTT. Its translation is CASSRVWSYSPSNQPQHF.

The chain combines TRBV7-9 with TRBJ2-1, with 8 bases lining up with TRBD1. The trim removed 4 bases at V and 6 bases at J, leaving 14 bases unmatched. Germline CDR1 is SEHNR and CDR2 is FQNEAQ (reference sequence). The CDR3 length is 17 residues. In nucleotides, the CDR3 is TGTGCCAGCAGCTCTCAATCGGGACAGGTCAGGAGCAATGAGCAGTTCTTC. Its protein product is CASSSQSGQVRSNEQFF.

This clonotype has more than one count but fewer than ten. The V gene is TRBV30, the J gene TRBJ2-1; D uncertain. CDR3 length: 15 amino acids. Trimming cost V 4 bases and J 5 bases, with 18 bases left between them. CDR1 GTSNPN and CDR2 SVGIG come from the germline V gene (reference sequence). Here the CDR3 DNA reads TGTGCCTGGATCCTGTCGTGTCGGCTACACAATGAGCAGTTCTTC. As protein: CAWILSCRLHNEQFF.

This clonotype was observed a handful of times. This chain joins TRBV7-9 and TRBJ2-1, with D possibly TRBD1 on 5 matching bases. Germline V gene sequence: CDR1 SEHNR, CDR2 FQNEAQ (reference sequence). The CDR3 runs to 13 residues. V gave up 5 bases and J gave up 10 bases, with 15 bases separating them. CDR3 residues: CASSGRLGPEQFF. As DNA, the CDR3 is TGTGCCAGCAGCGGCAGGCTGGGGCCCGAGCAGTTCTTC.

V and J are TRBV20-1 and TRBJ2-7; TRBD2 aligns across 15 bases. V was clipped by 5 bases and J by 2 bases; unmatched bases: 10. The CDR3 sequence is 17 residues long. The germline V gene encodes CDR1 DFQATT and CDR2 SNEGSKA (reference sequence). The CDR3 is CSAHGLAGGRLPYEQYF. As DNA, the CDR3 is TGCAGTGCTCATGGACTAGCGGGAGGGCGTCTTCCCTACGAGCAGTACTTC.

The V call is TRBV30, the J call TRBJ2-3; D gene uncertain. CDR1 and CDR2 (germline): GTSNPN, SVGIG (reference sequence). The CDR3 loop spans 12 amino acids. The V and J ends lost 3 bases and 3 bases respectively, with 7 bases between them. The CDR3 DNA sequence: TGTGCCTGGAGCCCTGGGACAGATACGCAGTATTTT. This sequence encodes CAWSPGTDTQYF.

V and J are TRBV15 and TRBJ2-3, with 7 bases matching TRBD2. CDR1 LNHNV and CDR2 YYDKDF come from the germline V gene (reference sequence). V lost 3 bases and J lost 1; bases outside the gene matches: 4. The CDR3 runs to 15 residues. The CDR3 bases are TGTGCCACCAGCAGGGAGCTAGCGGGCACAGATACGCAGTATTTT. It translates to CATSRELAGTDTQYF.

The CDR3 sequence: CASSFAGGPYNEQFF. In DNA, the CDR3 is TGTGCCAGCAGCTTCGCGGGGGGGCCCTACAATGAGCAGTTCTTC. This sequence joins TRBV7-2 and TRBJ2-1; 9 bases are shared with TRBD2. The germline V gene encodes CDR1 SGHTA and CDR2 FQGNSA. The trim removed 3 bases at V and 2 bases at J, leaving 2 bases unmatched. This CDR3 contains 15 residues.

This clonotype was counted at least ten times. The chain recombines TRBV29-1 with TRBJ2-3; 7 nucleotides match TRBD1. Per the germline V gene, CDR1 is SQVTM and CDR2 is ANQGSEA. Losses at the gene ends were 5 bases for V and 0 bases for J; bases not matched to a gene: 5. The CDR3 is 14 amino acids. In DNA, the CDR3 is TGCAGCGTTTTCGGACAGGCCAGCACAGATACGCAGTATTTT. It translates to CSVFGQASTDTQYF.

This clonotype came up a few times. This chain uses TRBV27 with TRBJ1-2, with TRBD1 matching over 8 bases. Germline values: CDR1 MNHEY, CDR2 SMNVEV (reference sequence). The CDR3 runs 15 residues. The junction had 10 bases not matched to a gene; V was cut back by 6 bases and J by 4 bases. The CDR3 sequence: CASRERTGRFYGYTF. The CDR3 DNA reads TGTGCCAGCAGAGAGAGGACAGGGAGATTCTATGGCTACACCTTC.

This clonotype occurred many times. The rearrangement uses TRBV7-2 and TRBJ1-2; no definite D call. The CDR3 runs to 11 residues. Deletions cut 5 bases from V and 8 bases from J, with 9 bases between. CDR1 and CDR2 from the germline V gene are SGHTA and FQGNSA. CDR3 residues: CASSPLGGYTF. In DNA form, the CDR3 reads TGTGCCAGCAGCCCATTAGGGGGCTACACCTTC.

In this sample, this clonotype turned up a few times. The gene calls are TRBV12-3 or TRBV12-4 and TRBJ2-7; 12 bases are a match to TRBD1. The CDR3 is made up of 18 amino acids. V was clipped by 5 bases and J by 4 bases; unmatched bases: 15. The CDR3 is CASSRPGQGAGFRYEQYF. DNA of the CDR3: TGTGCCAGCAGTCGCCCGGGACAGGGGGCAGGATTTCGGTACGAGCAGTACTTC.

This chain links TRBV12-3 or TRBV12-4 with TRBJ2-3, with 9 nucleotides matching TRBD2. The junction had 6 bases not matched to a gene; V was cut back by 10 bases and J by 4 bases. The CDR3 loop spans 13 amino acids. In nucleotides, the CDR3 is TGTGCCACCGCGGGAGGGAGCGCAGATACGCAGTATTTT. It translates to CATAGGSADTQYF.

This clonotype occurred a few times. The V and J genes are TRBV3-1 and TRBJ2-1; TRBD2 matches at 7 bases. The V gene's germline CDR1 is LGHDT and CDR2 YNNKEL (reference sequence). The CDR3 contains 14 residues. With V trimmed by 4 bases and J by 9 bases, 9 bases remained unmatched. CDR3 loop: CASSPRLGTTEQFF. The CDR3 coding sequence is TGTGCCAGCAGCCCGAGACTAGGGACTACTGAGCAGTTCTTC.

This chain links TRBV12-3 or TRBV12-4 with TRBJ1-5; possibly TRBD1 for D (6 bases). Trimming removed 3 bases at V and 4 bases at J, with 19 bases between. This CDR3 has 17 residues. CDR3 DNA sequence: TGTGCCAGCAGTTTGGATCCGCGAGGAGGGGGTAATCAGCCCCAGCATTTT. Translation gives CASSLDPRGGGNQPQHF.

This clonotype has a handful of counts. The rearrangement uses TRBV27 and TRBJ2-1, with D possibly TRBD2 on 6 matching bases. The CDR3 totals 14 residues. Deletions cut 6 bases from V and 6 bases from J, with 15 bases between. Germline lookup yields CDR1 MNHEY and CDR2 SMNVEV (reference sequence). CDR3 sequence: CASRFLAPSNEQFF. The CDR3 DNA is TGTGCCAGCAGATTTCTAGCGCCTAGCAATGAGCAGTTCTTC.

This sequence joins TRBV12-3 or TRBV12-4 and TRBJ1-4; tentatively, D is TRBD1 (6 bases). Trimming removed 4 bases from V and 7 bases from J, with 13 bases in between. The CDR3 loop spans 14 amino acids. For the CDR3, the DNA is TGTGCCAGCAGTTCCCGGCCCAGGGGTGAAAAACTGTTTTTT. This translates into CASSSRPRGEKLFF.

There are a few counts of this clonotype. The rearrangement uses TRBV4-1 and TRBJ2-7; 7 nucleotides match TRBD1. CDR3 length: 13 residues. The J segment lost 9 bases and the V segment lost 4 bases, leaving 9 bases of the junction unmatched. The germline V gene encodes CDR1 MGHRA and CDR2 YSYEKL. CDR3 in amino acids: CASSLMRGTAQYF. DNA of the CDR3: TGCGCCAGCAGCCTGATGAGGGGGACAGCGCAGTACTTC.

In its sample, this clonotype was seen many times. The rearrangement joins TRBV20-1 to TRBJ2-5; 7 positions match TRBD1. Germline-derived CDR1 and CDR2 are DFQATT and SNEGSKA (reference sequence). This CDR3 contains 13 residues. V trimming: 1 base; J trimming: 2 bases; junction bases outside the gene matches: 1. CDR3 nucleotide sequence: TGCAGTGCTAGAGGACAGGGACAAGAGACCCAGTACTTC. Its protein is CSARGQGQETQYF.

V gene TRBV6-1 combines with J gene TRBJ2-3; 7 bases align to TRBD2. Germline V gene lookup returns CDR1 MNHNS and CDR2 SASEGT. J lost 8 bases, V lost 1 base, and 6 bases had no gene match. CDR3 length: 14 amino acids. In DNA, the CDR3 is TGTGCCAGCAGTGAAGATGCTAGCGGCGGTACGCAGTATTTT. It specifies CASSEDASGGTQYF.

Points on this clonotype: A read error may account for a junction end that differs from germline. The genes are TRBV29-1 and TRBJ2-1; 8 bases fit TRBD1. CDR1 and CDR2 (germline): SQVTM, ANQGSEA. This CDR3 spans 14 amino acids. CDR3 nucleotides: TGCAGCGGGTTCCGGGACAGGTACTACAATAAGCAGTTCTTC. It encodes CSGFRDRYYNKQFF.

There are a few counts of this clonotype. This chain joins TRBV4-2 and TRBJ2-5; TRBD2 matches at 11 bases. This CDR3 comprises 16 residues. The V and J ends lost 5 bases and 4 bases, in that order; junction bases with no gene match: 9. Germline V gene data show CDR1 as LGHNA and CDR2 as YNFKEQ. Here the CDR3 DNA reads TGTGCCAGCAGCGAAGGAGCTAGCGGGGGGCGAGAGACCCAGTACTTC. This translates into CASSEGASGGRETQYF.

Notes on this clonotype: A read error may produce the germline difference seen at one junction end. The CDR3 region has the DNA TGTGCCAGCAGCATAGCTGTGGGGGCGACCACAGATACGCAGTATTTT. Translated: CASSIAVGATTDTQYF. The J gene is TRBJ2-3, the V gene TRBV7-6, with D perhaps matching TRBD1 (6 bases). The CDR3 sequence is 16 residues long. Germline-derived CDR1 and CDR2 are SGHVS and FNYEAQ.

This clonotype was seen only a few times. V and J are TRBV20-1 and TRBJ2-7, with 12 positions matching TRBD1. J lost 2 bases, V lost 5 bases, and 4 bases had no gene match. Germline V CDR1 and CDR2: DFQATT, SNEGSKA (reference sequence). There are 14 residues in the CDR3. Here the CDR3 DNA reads TGCAGTGCTGCTGGGACAGGGGGCACCTACGAGCAGTACTTC. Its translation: CSAAGTGGTYEQYF.

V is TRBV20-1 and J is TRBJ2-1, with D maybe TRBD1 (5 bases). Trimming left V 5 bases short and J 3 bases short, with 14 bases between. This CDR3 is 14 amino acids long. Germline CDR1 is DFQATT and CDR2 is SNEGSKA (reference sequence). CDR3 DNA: TGCAGTGCTGCGGAACCAGGGTTCTACAATGAGCAGTTCTTC. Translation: CSAAEPGFYNEQFF.